The next 29 T cell receptor beta chains were all read from a single sample in a study of CD8 T cells in Susac syndrome. Random-hexamer reverse transcription was applied to roughly 0.5 to 1 ug RNA. Each CDR3 protein gets one entry after TCRdb re-called the immunoSEQ multiplex PCR reads with MiXCR. This sample has 100,000 to 150,000 distinct CDR3 sequences, with 90% to 95% found just once. The sequencing input was CD4+ T cells from PBMCs. These receptors originate from a human donor in good health.

The chain couples TRBV3-1 to TRBJ2-7; no clear D. Germline loops: CDR1 LGHDT, CDR2 YNNKEL (reference sequence). CDR3 size: 15 residues. Trimming shortened V by 3 bases and J by 5 bases, and 17 bases separated the two germline ends. The CDR3 DNA reads as TGTGCCAGCAGCCAGCGAGTTTCGGGTAGTGACGAGCAGTACTTC. This gives the protein CASSQRVSGSDEQYF.

V and J are TRBV29-1 and TRBJ2-1; D is possibly TRBD2 (5 bases). The CDR3 is made up of 14 amino acids. Germline V lookup: CDR1 SQVTM, CDR2 ANQGSEA. Between the trimmed V and J ends, which lost 3 bases and 3 bases, there was a span of 12 bases. The CDR3 sequence: CSVERDWIYNEQFF. The CDR3 DNA reads TGCAGCGTTGAGAGGGATTGGATCTACAATGAGCAGTTCTTC.

V is TRBV5-6 and J is TRBJ2-7; D not certain. Germline values: CDR1 SGHDT, CDR2 YYEEEE. This CDR3 spans 12 amino acids. V dropped 1 base and J dropped 5 bases, with 7 bases sitting between them. Written as DNA, the CDR3 is TGTGCCAGCAGCTTGACCAGAAACGAGCAGTACTTC. Translating gives CASSLTRNEQYF. The entire variable domain, with the rest obtained from reference TRBV5-6 and TRBJ2-7, is as follows: DAGVTQSPTHLIKTRGQQVTLRCSPKSGHDTVSWYQQALGQGPQFIFQYYEEEERQRGNFPDRFSGHQFPNYSSELNVNALLLGDSALYLCASSLTRNEQYFGPGTRLTVT.

The gene calls are TRBV9 and TRBJ2-7, with 8 bases matching TRBD2. The CDR3 loop spans 15 amino acids. J was trimmed by 0 bases and V by 0 bases; bases with no gene match: 2. CDR1 and CDR2 from the germline V gene are SGDLS and YYNGEE. CDR3 protein: CASSVVAGSSYEQYF. For the CDR3, the DNA is TGTGCCAGCAGCGTAGTAGCGGGAAGCTCCTACGAGCAGTACTTC.

The rearrangement joins TRBV9 to TRBJ2-1; no clear D gene. The CDR3 is 15 amino acids. Germline V gene lookup returns CDR1 SGDLS and CDR2 YYNGEE. V was shortened by 0 bases and J by 4 bases, with 11 bases between the two germline ends. Written as DNA, the CDR3 is TGTGCCAGCAGCGTAGAAGCGAGATATTACAATGAGCAGTTCTTC. Protein: CASSVEARYYNEQFF.

The chain employs TRBV5-6 and TRBJ1-1; D is undetermined. The CDR3 runs to 12 residues. Germline CDR1 and CDR2: SGHDT and YYEEEE. V was shortened by 3 bases and J by 1 base, with 4 bases between the two germline ends. The CDR3 loop reads CASSWGNTEAFF. The CDR3 coding sequence is TGTGCCAGCAGCTGGGGGAACACTGAAGCTTTCTTT. The complete variable domain, with remaining parts taken from reference TRBV5-6 and TRBJ1-1, reads DAGVTQSPTHLIKTRGQQVTLRCSPKSGHDTVSWYQQALGQGPQFIFQYYEEEERQRGNFPDRFSGHQFPNYSSELNVNALLLGDSALYLCASSWGNTEAFFGQGTRLTVV.

The CDR3 DNA reads as TGTGCCAGCAGCTTACGCGGAACAGGGTTTGGCACCGGGGAGCTGTTTTTT. It encodes CASSLRGTGFGTGELFF. The V and J genes are TRBV7-2 and TRBJ2-2; possibly TRBD1 for D (6 bases). This CDR3 has 17 amino acids. CDR1 is SGHTA and CDR2 is FQGNSA in the germline V gene. V gave up 2 bases and J gave up 4 bases, with 17 bases separating them. Using reference TRBV7-2 and TRBJ2-2 for the parts outside the CDR3, the full variable domain is GAGVSQSPSNKVTEKGKDVELRCDPISGHTALYWYRQSLGQGLEFLIYFQGNSAPDKSGLPSDRFSAERTGGSVSTLTIQRTQQEDSAVYLCASSLRGTGFGTGELFFGEGSRLTVL.

This rearrangement joins TRBV10-2 to TRBJ2-3, with no clear D. Trimming removed 0 bases at V and 8 bases at J, with 9 bases between. The CDR3 runs 13 residues. CDR1 is WSHSY, CDR2 SAAADI, per germline. CDR3 nucleotides: TGCGCCAGCAGTGAGTCGACTGCTGGTACGCAGTATTTT. Protein sequence: CASSESTAGTQYF.

The CDR3 bases are TGTGCCAGCAGCCTTCGGACAGCGAACACTGAAGCTTTCTTT. This encodes CASSLRTANTEAFF. The chain combines TRBV7-2 with TRBJ1-1; D is possibly TRBD1 (6 bases). Germline lookup yields CDR1 SGHTA and CDR2 FQGNSA. This CDR3 comprises 14 residues. Between the trimmed V and J ends, which lost 5 bases and 1 base, there was a span of 11 bases.

The chain couples TRBV12-3 or TRBV12-4 to TRBJ2-1; a possible D gene is TRBD2 (5 bases). V was trimmed by 4 bases and J by 10 bases, leaving 14 bases between them. The CDR3 loop spans 13 amino acids. The CDR3 protein is CASSSLGVWEQFF. CDR3 bases: TGTGCCAGCAGTTCTCTCGGGGTATGGGAGCAGTTCTTC.

The chain employs TRBV7-2 and TRBJ2-1; 10 bases agree with TRBD2. This CDR3 has 15 residues. Germline CDR1 SGHTA, CDR2 FQGNSA. V lost 6 bases and J lost 4; bases outside the gene matches: 6. The CDR3: CASSTGTSVYNEQFF. DNA of the CDR3: TGTGCCAGCAGTACCGGGACTAGCGTGTACAATGAGCAGTTCTTC. Based on the CDR3 plus reference TRBV7-2 and TRBJ2-1, the full variable domain is GAGVSQSPSNKVTEKGKDVELRCDPISGHTALYWYRQSLGQGLEFLIYFQGNSAPDKSGLPSDRFSAERTGGSVSTLTIQRTQQEDSAVYLCASSTGTSVYNEQFFGPGTRLTVL.

The chain combines TRBV7-2 with TRBJ2-3, with D possibly matching TRBD2 (5 bases). V shed 4 bases and J shed 7 bases, with 12 bases lying between them. CDR3 length: 13 amino acids. The V gene's germline CDR1 is SGHTA and CDR2 FQGNSA. The CDR3 DNA is TGTGCCAGCAGCTCCTCAGTCGGGAATACGCAGTATTTT. This codes for CASSSSVGNTQYF.

The rearrangement links TRBV3-1 to TRBJ2-1, with D unclear. The V gene's germline CDR1 is LGHDT and CDR2 YNNKEL (reference sequence). V lost 1 base, J lost 2 bases, and 9 bases lay in between. The CDR3 covers 15 residues. Here the CDR3 reads CASSQGGVTYNEQFF. The DNA for the CDR3 is TGTGCCAGCAGCCAAGGAGGAGTTACCTACAATGAGCAGTTCTTC.

The chain has TRBV20-1 and TRBJ2-7; perhaps TRBD1 as D (6 bases). The CDR3 is 14 amino acids. Germline assignment: CDR1 DFQATT and CDR2 SNEGSKA (reference sequence). The V gene lost 0 bases and the J gene lost 5 bases, with 14 bases spanning the gap. CDR3 sequence reads: CSARDLNRVNEQYF. The CDR3 region has the DNA TGCAGTGCTAGAGATCTGAACAGGGTAAACGAGCAGTACTTC.

There are a few counts of this clonotype. The chain uses TRBV27 and TRBJ2-7; maybe TRBD1 (5 bases). V dropped 3 bases and J dropped 3 bases, with 9 bases sitting between them. The CDR3 spans 13 residues. Germline V gene sequence: CDR1 MNHEY, CDR2 SMNVEV (reference sequence). CDR3: CASSLTVSYEQYF. The CDR3 DNA is TGTGCCAGCAGTTTGACAGTAAGCTACGAGCAGTACTTC.

This sequence joins TRBV28 and TRBJ1-1; 8 bases are shared with TRBD1. The V and J ends lost 9 bases and 1 base, in that order; junction bases with no gene match: 4. The CDR3 is 13 residues long. Per germline, CDR1 MDHEN and CDR2 SYDVKM. CDR3 sequence reads: CASFGQGNTEAFF. The CDR3, as DNA: TGTGCCAGTTTCGGACAGGGGAACACTGAAGCTTTCTTT.

The chain recombines TRBV7-9 with TRBJ2-7; D is perhaps TRBD1 (5 bases). This CDR3 comprises 15 residues. The V gene's germline CDR1 is SEHNR and CDR2 FQNEAQ (reference sequence). Deletions cut 3 bases from V and 0 bases from J, with 12 bases between. CDR3 protein: CASSFGPQVSYEQYF. The CDR3 DNA reads as TGTGCCAGCAGCTTCGGACCACAGGTCTCCTACGAGCAGTACTTC.

Only one count was recorded for this clonotype. The genes are TRBV2 and TRBJ2-2; D unclear. Germline assignment: CDR1 SNHLY and CDR2 FYNNEI. The CDR3 is 11 residues long. Trimming removed 5 bases from V and 8 bases from J, with 6 bases in between. The CDR3 protein is CASSPRGELFF. CDR3 coding DNA: TGTGCCAGCAGTCCCAGGGGGGAGCTGTTTTTT.

The J gene is TRBJ1-1, the V gene TRBV12-3 or TRBV12-4, with D perhaps TRBD1 (5 bases). The V gene lost 5 bases and the J gene lost 5 bases, with 15 bases spanning the gap. This CDR3 spans 14 amino acids. Here the CDR3 reads CASSRGGTITEAFF. The CDR3 DNA is TGTGCCAGCAGTCGCGGGGGGACTATTACTGAAGCTTTCTTT.

The chain couples TRBV30 to TRBJ1-1, with D maybe TRBD1 (5 bases). This CDR3 contains 13 residues. Looked up from germline, CDR1 is GTSNPN and CDR2 is SVGIG (reference sequence). Trimming took off 4 bases at V and 3 bases at J, with 12 bases between the two ends. The chain's CDR3 is CAWTQRGDTEAFF. CDR3 coding DNA: TGTGCCTGGACTCAAAGAGGGGACACTGAAGCTTTCTTT. Combining the CDR3 with reference TRBV30 and TRBJ1-1 gives the whole variable domain SQTIHQWPATLVQPVGSPLSLECTVEGTSNPNLYWYRQAAGRGLQLLFYSVGIGQISSEVPQNLSASRPQDRQFILSSKKLLLSDSGFYLCAWTQRGDTEAFFGQGTRLTVV.

V and J are TRBV15 and TRBJ2-6; D not resolved. Germline V gives CDR1 LNHNV, CDR2 YYDKDF (reference sequence). V was clipped by 0 bases and J by 2 bases, with 5 bases between them. CDR3 length: 15 residues. Here the CDR3 reads CATSRDRTGANVLTF. In DNA form, the CDR3 reads TGTGCCACCAGCAGAGATCGAACTGGGGCCAACGTCCTGACTTTC.

As concerns this clonotype: A junction boundary mismatches the germline segment, possibly from a read error. The chain employs TRBV23-1 and TRBJ2-1; D gene uncertain. TRBV23-1 is treated as an ORF (open reading frame) with a function not yet certain. This CDR3 has 16 residues. CDR3 loop: CAGSQSYEEAENEQFF. As DNA, the CDR3 is TGCGCCGGCAGTCAATCGTACGAGGAAGCTGAGAATGAGCAGTTCTTC.

This chain joins TRBV6-2 or TRBV6-3 and TRBJ2-1, with TRBD2 identical over 7 bases. Looked up from germline, CDR1 is MNHEY and CDR2 is SVGEGT. V dropped 2 bases and J dropped 4; count of bases not matched to a gene: 5. This CDR3 contains 15 residues. The CDR3 loop reads CASSYGLAVYNEQFF. The CDR3 DNA is TGTGCCAGCAGTTACGGGCTAGCGGTATACAATGAGCAGTTCTTC.

The chain uses TRBV29-1 and TRBJ2-1, with a possible D match to TRBD1 (6 bases). Trimming cost V 8 bases and J 7 bases, with 15 bases left between them. Germline V gives CDR1 SQVTM, CDR2 ANQGSEA. The CDR3 extends over 12 amino acids. CDR3 sequence (DNA): TGCAGCTCAGGGGAGCAGATTAATGAGCAGTTCTTC. Translation: CSSGEQINEQFF.

This clonotype appeared a single time. The chain has TRBV12-3 or TRBV12-4 and TRBJ1-1; TRBD1 might be the D (5 bases). The CDR3 extends over 14 amino acids. Trimming left V 7 bases short and J 4 bases short, with 16 bases between. The CDR3 protein is CASTLGLQVTEAFF. The CDR3 DNA is TGTGCCAGCACTCTGGGACTTCAGGTCACTGAAGCTTTCTTT.

The chain carries TRBV2 and TRBJ2-5; 10 bases map to TRBD2. J gave up 5 bases and V 6 bases, and 9 bases lay outside the gene matches. The germline V gene encodes CDR1 SNHLY and CDR2 FYNNEI. The CDR3 loop spans 15 amino acids. The CDR3 DNA reads as TGTGCCAGCAGCTCGCAAGCGGGAGGGCCGGAGACCCAGTACTTC. This gives the protein CASSSQAGGPETQYF.

This clonotype has just one count. In DNA form, the CDR3 reads TGTGCCAGCAGTTCCCATCGGGACAGGGGGCGCGAGCAGTACTTC. Translating it yields CASSSHRDRGREQYF. The V and J genes are TRBV28 and TRBJ2-7; TRBD1 aligns across 12 bases. The CDR3 contains 15 residues. Germline values: CDR1 MDHEN, CDR2 SYDVKM. Germline trimming cut 4 bases from V and 6 bases from J; bases unmatched to any gene: 7.

V is TRBV28 and J is TRBJ2-4; 9 bases map to TRBD2. This CDR3 has 15 residues. Germline V gene sequence: CDR1 MDHEN, CDR2 SYDVKM. With 3 bases clipped from V and 4 bases from J, the junction kept 4 bases outside the gene matches. The CDR3 spells CASSFLAGGKNIQYF. CDR3 in DNA: TGTGCCAGCAGTTTCCTGGCGGGAGGGAAAAACATTCAGTACTTC. Looking up the rest from reference TRBV28 and TRBJ2-4 gives the full variable domain: DVKVTQSSRYLVKRTGEKVFLECVQDMDHENMFWYRQDPGLGLRLIYFSYDVKMKEKGDIPEGYSVSREKKERFSLILESASTNQTSMYLCASSFLAGGKNIQYFGAGTRLSVL.

This chain links TRBV7-9 with TRBJ2-7, with a possible D match to TRBD1 (6 bases). V was cut by 2 bases and J by 5 bases, with 13 bases left in between. The CDR3 runs 14 residues. Germline V gene data show CDR1 as SEHNR and CDR2 as FQNEAQ (reference sequence). CDR3 nucleotide sequence: TGTGCCAGCAGCTTAAGGCAGGGGTTTCACGAGCAGTACTTC. This encodes CASSLRQGFHEQYF.